The clone carrying this T cell receptor beta chain was detected once. Its antigen remains unknown. The template used for profiling TCR beta VDJ and CDR3 was genomic DNA. Using its own MiXCR run on the reads, TCRdb lists one record per CDR3 protein. The sample yields 120,000 or so distinct CDR3 sequences, 50% to 60% seen once. For sequencing, patients were chosen who had shown expansion of CD8+CD57+ cells by flow cytometry. The data originate from a study of CD8+CD57+ T cells in acquired aplastic anemia. Study-wide context: Yields of DNA that came from sorted CD4+ and CD8+ cells averaged 3.2 ug.

Points from the study as a whole: A significant difference in CD8+ Simpson's diversity between patients and controls was not found.

The receptor comes from a human donor with aplastic anemia. What was sequenced was sorted CD4+, CD8+, or CD8+CD57+ T cells (not recorded which) from PBMCs.

The CDR3 nucleotides are TGTGCCAGTAGCAACAGGGTAGGGACTGAAGCTTTCTTT. It encodes CASSNRVGTEAFF. The V and J genes are TRBV19 and TRBJ1-1; a possible D gene is TRBD1 (6 bases). Germline loops: CDR1 LNHDA, CDR2 SQIVND (reference sequence). CDR3 size: 13 residues. The ends were cut back, 6 bases at V and 5 bases at J, with 13 bases in the middle. The whole variable domain, remainder taken from reference TRBV19 and TRBJ1-1, is DGGITQSPKYLFRKEGQNVTLSCEQNLNHDAMYWYRQDPGQGLRLIYYSQIVNDFQKGDIAEGYSVSREKKESFPLTVTSAQKNPTAFYLCASSNRVGTEAFFGQGTRLTVV.